These 29 T cell receptor beta chains were sequenced from one sample in a study of cytomegalovirus exposure and HLA in healthy donors. A multiplex PCR was run with 60 Vbeta primers and 13 Jbeta primers. Clones were sequenced by immunoSEQ multiplex PCR, and TCRdb holds only the in-frame ones, with some missing. The sample lists 110,000 or so clones, roughly 77% occurring once. The sequencing sample was made of PBMCs. These receptors were taken from a man over 45 in good health and CMV-seropositive.

The chain links TRBV13 to TRBJ1-1; D is unresolved. The CDR3 sequence is 13 residues long. Trimming pared 5 bases from V and 1 base from J, leaving 8 bases between. Germline loops: CDR1 PRHDT, CDR2 FYEKMQ (reference sequence). CDR3 in amino acids: CASSVDTNTEAFF. Here the CDR3 DNA reads TGTGCCAGCAGCGTAGACACGAACACTGAAGCTTTCTTT.

V usage is TRBV30 and J usage is TRBJ1-4, with 7 bases matching TRBD1. V lost 5 bases and J lost 5; bases outside the gene matches: 5. This CDR3 spans 13 amino acids. Germline CDR1 GTSNPN, CDR2 SVGIG (reference sequence). CDR3 loop: CAWGGQNNEKLFF. The CDR3 DNA follows: TGTGCCTGGGGGGGACAGAACAATGAAAAACTGTTTTTT.

The chain couples TRBV13 to TRBJ2-7, with 8 nucleotides matching TRBD1. V trimming: 4 bases; J trimming: 7 bases; junction bases outside the gene matches: 3. This CDR3 has 12 residues. Germline V lookup: CDR1 PRHDT, CDR2 FYEKMQ (reference sequence). CDR3 loop: CASSSRQGEQYF. The CDR3 DNA reads as TGTGCCAGCAGCTCCAGACAGGGGGAGCAGTACTTC.

The rearrangement links TRBV5-1 to TRBJ1-2, with no clear D. This CDR3 comprises 14 residues. The germline CDR1 and CDR2 sequences are SGHRS and YFSETQ. The V gene lost 0 bases and the J gene lost 6 bases, with 12 bases spanning the gap. The CDR3 bases are TGCGCCAGCAGCTTGGATTCTCCCTTCGATGGCTACACCTTC. As protein: CASSLDSPFDGYTF.

The chain uses TRBV15 and TRBJ2-1; D possibly corresponds to TRBD1 (5 bases). The CDR3 totals 15 residues. The V gene's germline CDR1 is LNHNV and CDR2 YYDKDF (reference sequence). Trimming left V 3 bases short and J 4 bases short, with 13 bases between. The CDR3 nucleotides read TGTGCCACCAGCAGTCGCAGGGCCCTTTACAATGAGCAGTTCTTC. It specifies CATSSRRALYNEQFF.

The chain links TRBV7-6 to TRBJ1-2; 9 bases align to TRBD1. Germline V lookup: CDR1 SGHVS, CDR2 FNYEAQ. CDR3 size: 15 residues. V lost 5 bases, J lost 5 bases, and 9 bases stayed unmatched. In nucleotides, the CDR3 is TGTGCCAGCAGCCCAGTGACCGGGACAGGGTATGGCTACACCTTC. This sequence encodes CASSPVTGTGYGYTF.

This clone was seen just once. J is TRBJ1-2 and V is TRBV4-1, with a tentative D call TRBD1 (6 bases). V was pared by 2 bases and J by 5 bases, with 15 bases between. Germline V lookup: CDR1 MGHRA, CDR2 YSYEKL. The CDR3 has 15 residues. The CDR3 DNA is TGCGCCAGCAGCCAACCGGACAGAGAGACTTATGGCTACACCTTC. Its translation is CASSQPDRETYGYTF.

V is TRBV18 and J is TRBJ2-5; TRBD2 is a possible D gene (6 bases). This CDR3 comprises 16 residues. Germline V gene lookup returns CDR1 KGHSH and CDR2 LQKENI. The V end was cut by 3 bases, the J end by 0 bases, with 14 bases between. CDR3 loop: CASSPFARGNQETQYF. The CDR3 bases are TGTGCCAGCTCACCTTTTGCCCGGGGGAACCAAGAGACCCAGTACTTC.

This clone was observed a few times. J is TRBJ1-4 and V is TRBV6-1, with 7 bases lining up with TRBD1. CDR1 and CDR2 from the germline V gene are MNHNS and SASEGT. V was pared by 3 bases and J by 13 bases, with 2 bases of the junction left unmatched. This CDR3 contains 11 residues. The CDR3: CASSDRGRLFF. The CDR3 DNA reads as TGTGCCAGCAGTGACAGGGGGAGACTGTTTTTT.

The chain links TRBV7-2 to TRBJ2-7; 9 bases are shared with TRBD2. V lost 2 bases to trimming and J lost 4 bases; unmatched junction nucleotides: 12. The CDR3 loop spans 17 amino acids. Germline CDR1 is SGHTA and CDR2 is FQGNSA. The CDR3 bases are TGTGCCAGCAGCTTACACGTTGGCGGGACTAGCAATTACGAGCAGTACTTC. This sequence encodes CASSLHVGGTSNYEQYF.

The chain joins TRBV7-2 to TRBJ1-1, with D perhaps TRBD1 (5 bases). Between the trimmed V and J ends, which lost 6 bases and 1 base, there was a span of 12 bases. Germline CDR1 is SGHTA and CDR2 is FQGNSA. The CDR3 sequence is 14 residues long. CDR3 bases: TGTGCCAGCAGGTATGGGGGGACGAACACTGAAGCTTTCTTT. Its translation: CASRYGGTNTEAFF.

The rearrangement links TRBV14 to TRBJ1-2; 10 bases agree with TRBD1. This CDR3 is 14 amino acids long. The trim removed 4 bases at V and 8 bases at J, leaving 7 bases unmatched. CDR1 is SGHDN and CDR2 is FVKESK in the germline V gene. This CDR3 reads CASSRDRGREGYTF. CDR3 nucleotides: TGTGCCAGCAGCCGCGACAGGGGGCGCGAAGGCTACACCTTC.

CDR3 in amino acids: CSVVLLSGRKETQYF. The DNA of the CDR3 is TGCAGCGTTGTGTTACTCAGCGGGCGAAAAGAGACCCAGTACTTC. This chain connects TRBV29-1 to TRBJ2-5, with D possibly matching TRBD2 (6 bases). Deletions cut 4 bases from V and 3 bases from J, with 18 bases between. CDR1 and CDR2 from the germline V gene are SQVTM and ANQGSEA. The CDR3 has 15 residues.

This clone turned up a few times. The V gene is TRBV10-3, the J gene TRBJ2-1, with TRBD2 matching over 13 bases. CDR1 is ENHRY, CDR2 SYGVKD, per germline. The CDR3 has 13 amino acids. V lost 11 bases and J lost 8; bases outside the gene matches: 6. This chain's CDR3 is CAVGLAGEDEQFF. The CDR3 nucleotides read TGTGCCGTCGGACTAGCGGGAGAAGATGAGCAGTTCTTC.

This chain links TRBV19 with TRBJ1-4, with no clear D. The CDR3 has 14 residues. V was shortened by 7 bases and J by 10 bases, with 19 bases between the two germline ends. Germline values: CDR1 LNHDA, CDR2 SQIVND (reference sequence). CDR3 amino acids: CASKFYRNEGKLFF. CDR3 DNA sequence: TGTGCCAGTAAATTTTACCGAAATGAGGGAAAACTGTTTTTT.

The V and J genes are TRBV6-5 and TRBJ2-5; unclear D gene. Germline values: CDR1 MNHEY, CDR2 SVGAGI. Trimming took 0 bases from V and 2 from J, leaving 10 bases between them. CDR3 length: 15 residues. The CDR3 region is CASSYSSTDQETQYF. In DNA form, the CDR3 reads TGTGCCAGCAGTTACTCGAGCACAGATCAAGAGACCCAGTACTTC.

The chain has TRBV11-2 and TRBJ2-5, with 8 positions matching TRBD1. The junction had 10 bases not matched to a gene; V was cut back by 5 bases and J by 5 bases. The germline V gene has CDR1 SGHAT and CDR2 FQNNGV. The CDR3 totals 15 residues. The CDR3 reads CASSPTQGAGETQYF. Written as DNA, the CDR3 is TGTGCCAGCAGCCCCACTCAGGGGGCAGGGGAGACCCAGTACTTC.

The V gene is TRBV5-1, the J gene TRBJ2-7; TRBD1 matches 10 bases. This CDR3 is 14 amino acids long. Trimming removed 4 bases from V and 6 bases from J; junction bases left unmatched: 7. Germline loops: CDR1 SGHRS, CDR2 YFSETQ. The DNA for the CDR3 is TGCGCCAGCAGCCAGGGACAGGGGTTTAGCGAGCAGTACTTC. It specifies CASSQGQGFSEQYF.

The V gene is TRBV2, the J gene TRBJ2-3; 10 nucleotides match TRBD2. V dropped 8 bases and J dropped 4; count of bases not matched to a gene: 6. Germline lookup yields CDR1 SNHLY and CDR2 FYNNEI. This CDR3 has 14 amino acids. The chain's CDR3 is CASGGLAGADTQYF. The CDR3, as DNA: TGTGCCAGCGGTGGGCTAGCGGGGGCAGATACGCAGTATTTT. The whole variable domain, filled in from reference TRBV2 and TRBJ2-3, reads EPEVTQTPSHQVTQMGQEVILRCVPISNHLYFYWYRQILGQKVEFLVSFYNNEISEKSEIFDDQFSVERPDGSNFTLKIRSTKLEDSAMYFCASGGLAGADTQYFGPGTRLTVL.

The CDR3 DNA reads TGTGCCAGTAGTCTCCCCGGGACTAGGGTAAGTTTGGACACCGGGGAGCTGTTTTTT. The encoded protein is CASSLPGTRVSLDTGELFF. The rearrangement links TRBV19 to TRBJ2-2; 8 bases match TRBD2. The germline V gene has CDR1 LNHDA and CDR2 SQIVND (reference sequence). V lost 5 bases and J lost 3; bases outside the gene matches: 17. The CDR3 consists of 19 residues.

The chain links TRBV5-4 to TRBJ2-5; D is possibly TRBD1 (6 bases). The V gene lost 6 bases and the J gene lost 3 bases, with 18 bases spanning the gap. This CDR3 region has 15 residues. From germline, CDR1 is SGHNT and CDR2 YYREEE (reference sequence). CDR3 DNA: TGTGCCAGCAACAAACGACAGGCTACAAAAGAGACCCAGTACTTC. It codes for CASNKRQATKETQYF. The complete variable domain, with remaining parts taken from reference TRBV5-4 and TRBJ2-5, reads ETGVTQSPTHLIKTRGQQVTLRCSSQSGHNTVSWYQQALGQGPQFIFQYYREEENGRGNFPPRFSGLQFPNYSSELNVNALELDDSALYLCASNKRQATKETQYFGPGTRLLVL.

This clone occurred a few times. The rearrangement links TRBV5-1 to TRBJ1-1; the D gene is possibly TRBD1 (5 bases). The germline V gene encodes CDR1 SGHRS and CDR2 YFSETQ. V lost 0 bases and J lost 0, with 12 bases in between. The CDR3 runs 16 residues. The CDR3 DNA is TGCGCCAGCAGCTTGGCAGGGTCATGGATGAACACTGAAGCTTTCTTT. Encoded protein: CASSLAGSWMNTEAFF.

The V and J genes are TRBV7-8 and TRBJ2-7, with D possibly being TRBD2 (5 bases). Per germline, CDR1 SGHVS and CDR2 FQNEAQ. This CDR3 comprises 15 residues. The V and J ends lost 6 bases and 3 bases respectively, with 18 bases between them. CDR3 sequence (DNA): TGTGCCAGCAGTCGAGGGCGTGGGAAGCACTACGAGCAGTACTTC. The encoded protein is CASSRGRGKHYEQYF.

The chain combines TRBV4-2 with TRBJ1-4; 8 bases fit TRBD1. With V trimmed by 0 bases and J by 7 bases, 10 bases remained unmatched. The CDR3 runs 17 residues. Germline V lookup: CDR1 LGHNA, CDR2 YNFKEQ. CDR3 DNA sequence: TGTGCCAGCAGCCAAGAACTGGCAGGGGGCGCGTCTGAAAAACTGTTTTTT. It is translated as CASSQELAGGASEKLFF.

The rearrangement joins TRBV6-5 to TRBJ1-2; D is ambiguous. Germline V gene sequence: CDR1 MNHEY, CDR2 SVGAGI. The length of the CDR3 is 13 residues. Deletions cut 5 bases from V and 7 bases from J, with 14 bases between. CDR3 in DNA: TGTGCCAGCAGTCCTAGGTCTGAAAGTGGCTACACCTTC. Its translation is CASSPRSESGYTF.

The V call is TRBV19, the J call TRBJ2-2; 10 bases agree with TRBD2. The germline V gene encodes CDR1 LNHDA and CDR2 SQIVND (reference sequence). Germline trimming cut 3 bases from V and 4 bases from J; bases unmatched to any gene: 5. The CDR3 has 16 residues. CDR3 residues: CASSIRAGGGTGELFF. The DNA for the CDR3 is TGTGCCAGTAGTATCCGAGCGGGAGGGGGCACCGGGGAGCTGTTTTTT.

The rearrangement joins TRBV5-6 to TRBJ2-7; D call uncertain. Germline V gives CDR1 SGHDT, CDR2 YYEEEE. CDR3 length equals 15 residues. V lost 2 bases and J lost 0, with 12 bases in between. The CDR3 nucleotides are TGTGCCAGCAGCTTTCTAAACAGACCCTCCTACGAGCAGTACTTC. This sequence encodes CASSFLNRPSYEQYF.

This clone was seen a few times. The V gene is TRBV4-3, the J gene TRBJ1-4, with D maybe TRBD1 (5 bases). The V end lost 3 bases, the J end lost 7 bases, and 18 bases lay between the germline ends. The germline V gene has CDR1 LGHNA and CDR2 YSLEER. The CDR3 covers 16 residues. The CDR3 reads CASSQDGGGVPEKLFF. Here the CDR3 DNA reads TGCGCCAGCAGCCAGGACGGGGGGGGTGTACCTGAAAAACTGTTTTTT.

The V call is TRBV25-1, the J call TRBJ1-6, with D possibly matching TRBD1 (6 bases). The V end was cut by 4 bases, the J end by 7 bases, with 17 bases between. CDR3 size: 16 residues. Germline CDR1 and CDR2: MGHDK and SYGVNS. CDR3 region: CASSAPTDRSNSPLHF. The CDR3 nucleotides are TGTGCCAGCAGTGCTCCCACGGACAGATCAAATTCACCCCTCCACTTT.